This entry describes one T cell receptor beta chain. Its antigen is still unknown. These data originate in a study of T cell responses to AZD1222 COVID-19 vaccine. Whole-study findings and limits: Samples come after the peak T cell response, not at day 14. Baseline seropositivity occurred in only a handful of AZD1222 recipients.

The data were produced by immunoSEQ multiplex PCR, yet TCRdb's version contains in-frame clones alone and is incomplete. The sample holds 110,000 to 150,000 clones, approximately 90% seen once. This CDR3 comprises 19 residues. The germline CDR1 and CDR2 sequences are MGHRA and YSYEKL. Trimming at V came to 1 base and at J to 4 bases, leaving 19 bases not matched to a gene. The chain recombines TRBV4-1 with TRBJ2-7; 7 nucleotides agree with TRBD2. Sample: peripheral blood, taken on day 0 of AZD1222 vaccination. This receptor was obtained from an adult in good health. This CDR3 is CASSQVAGVGRGKIYEQYF. CDR3 nucleotide sequence: TGCGCCAGCAGCCAAGTCGCGGGAGTTGGGCGGGGGAAAATATACGAGCAGTACTTC.